These T cell receptor beta chains were read from a single sample in a study of cytomegalovirus exposure and HLA in healthy donors. Sequencing was performed with immunoSEQ multiplex PCR; in TCRdb, only in-frame clones are kept and a portion is missing. The sample holds fewer than 250,000 clones; around 78% are singletons and the top ten take roughly 14%. The source material was PBMCs. The receptor source for this set is a woman in her twenties or thirties in good health and CMV-seropositive. Both conserved end residues are part of each CDR3. The D gene is left open where the match is weak. For some rows the clone size is stated as once, few or many, or as a class when expanded; others skip it.

d_gene: -
abundance: -
j_gene: TRBJ2-5
v_gene: TRBV11-3
CDR3aa: CASSLGIKETQYF
CDR3nt: TGTGCCAGCAGCTTAGGTATTAAAGAGACCCAGTACTTC

d_gene: -
abundance: -
j_gene: TRBJ2-5
v_gene: TRBV7-9
CDR3aa: CASGAAQETQYF
CDR3nt: TGTGCCAGTGGAGCGGCCCAAGAGACCCAGTACTTC

d_gene: TRBD2
abundance: few
j_gene: TRBJ2-7
v_gene: TRBV12-5
CDR3aa: CASGLVLQREVYEQYF
CDR3nt: TGTGCTAGTGGTTTGGTATTGCAGCGGGAGGTATACGAGCAGTACTTC

d_gene: TRBD2
abundance: -
j_gene: TRBJ2-1
v_gene: TRBV5-1
CDR3aa: CASSTLAGILNEQFF
CDR3nt: TGCGCCAGCAGCACACTAGCGGGGATCCTCAATGAGCAGTTCTTC

d_gene: TRBD2
abundance: -
j_gene: TRBJ2-3
v_gene: TRBV7-2
CDR3aa: CASSIGLAADTQYF
CDR3nt: TGTGCCAGCAGCATCGGACTAGCCGCAGATACGCAGTATTTT

d_gene: -
abundance: -
j_gene: TRBJ2-5
v_gene: TRBV11-2
CDR3aa: CASSLVGPPGGTQYF
CDR3nt: TGTGCCAGCAGCTTAGTTGGGCCCCCCGGGGGGACCCAGTACTTC

d_gene: TRBD1
abundance: once
j_gene: TRBJ1-6
v_gene: TRBV5-1
CDR3aa: CASSMPGQIGDPPLHF
CDR3nt: TGCGCCAGCAGCATGCCGGGACAGATAGGAGATCCACCCCTCCACTTT

d_gene: TRBD2
abundance: -
j_gene: TRBJ2-3
v_gene: TRBV4-2
CDR3aa: CASRKNPPGLAVDTQYF
CDR3nt: TGTGCCAGCCGCAAAAACCCCCCGGGACTAGCAGTAGATACGCAGTATTTT

d_gene: TRBD2
abundance: few
j_gene: TRBJ2-3
v_gene: TRBV2
CDR3aa: CASSRLAGEGADTQYF
CDR3nt: TGTGCCAGCAGTAGACTAGCGGGGGAGGGAGCAGATACGCAGTATTTT

d_gene: -
abundance: -
j_gene: TRBJ2-7
v_gene: TRBV10-3
CDR3aa: CAISEAETGLGYEQYF
CDR3nt: TGTGCCATCAGTGAGGCGGAAACTGGACTGGGCTACGAGCAGTACTTC

d_gene: -
abundance: -
j_gene: TRBJ1-5
v_gene: TRBV27
CDR3aa: CASSSGNQPQHF
CDR3nt: TGTGCCAGCAGTTCGGGAAATCAGCCCCAGCATTTT

d_gene: -
abundance: -
j_gene: TRBJ2-5
v_gene: TRBV11-2
CDR3aa: CASSLVFRETGTQYF
CDR3nt: TGTGCCAGCAGCTTAGTATTCCGAGAAACTGGGACCCAGTACTTC

d_gene: TRBD1
abundance: -
j_gene: TRBJ1-3
v_gene: TRBV4-1
CDR3aa: CASSQVGRRTGTGNTIYF
CDR3nt: TGCGCCAGCAGCCAAGTAGGCCGTCGGACAGGGACTGGAAACACCATATATTTT

d_gene: -
abundance: -
j_gene: TRBJ2-1
v_gene: TRBV19
CDR3aa: CASSISGGNEQFF
CDR3nt: TGTGCCAGTAGTATCTCAGGTGGCAATGAGCAGTTCTTC

d_gene: -
abundance: few
j_gene: TRBJ1-2
v_gene: TRBV6-1
CDR3aa: CASSLLGAGQWGYTF
CDR3nt: TGTGCCAGCAGTCTCTTAGGTGCGGGGCAGTGGGGCTACACCTTC

d_gene: -
abundance: -
j_gene: TRBJ2-7
v_gene: TRBV30
CDR3aa: CAWSWPPDRKFYEQYF
CDR3nt: TGTGCCTGGAGTTGGCCCCCGGACAGAAAATTCTACGAGCAGTACTTC

d_gene: -
abundance: -
j_gene: TRBJ2-2
v_gene: TRBV18
CDR3aa: CASSPDRSYTGELFF
CDR3nt: TGTGCCAGCTCACCGGACAGAAGCTACACCGGGGAGCTGTTTTTT

d_gene: -
abundance: -
j_gene: TRBJ2-5
v_gene: TRBV5-8
CDR3aa: CASSRTGFREETQYF
CDR3nt: TGTGCCAGCAGCCGAACAGGGTTTAGGGAAGAGACCCAGTACTTC

d_gene: -
abundance: -
j_gene: TRBJ2-7
v_gene: TRBV19
CDR3aa: CASSIRQGPYEQYF
CDR3nt: TGTGCCAGTAGTATACGCCAGGGCCCCTACGAGCAGTACTTC

d_gene: TRBD1
abundance: -
j_gene: TRBJ2-5
v_gene: TRBV6-5
CDR3aa: CASSYSGGRETQYF
CDR3nt: TGTGCCAGCAGTTATTCAGGGGGCAGGGAGACCCAGTACTTC

d_gene: TRBD2
abundance: -
j_gene: TRBJ2-1
v_gene: TRBV2
CDR3aa: CASSAREGGGEQFF
CDR3nt: TGTGCCAGCAGCGCCCGGGAGGGCGGCGGTGAGCAGTTCTTC

d_gene: -
abundance: -
j_gene: TRBJ2-5
v_gene: TRBV7-9
CDR3aa: CSSSIKETQYF
CDR3nt: TGTTCCAGCAGTATAAAAGAGACCCAGTACTTC

d_gene: TRBD2
abundance: -
j_gene: TRBJ2-5
v_gene: TRBV7-3
CDR3aa: CASSRGVAGSQETQYF
CDR3nt: TGTGCCAGCAGCCGCGGCGTAGCGGGGTCACAAGAGACCCAGTACTTC

d_gene: -
abundance: once
j_gene: TRBJ2-2
v_gene: TRBV28
CDR3aa: CASSPTMTGELFF
CDR3nt: TGTGCCAGCAGTCCCACTATGACCGGGGAGCTGTTTTTT